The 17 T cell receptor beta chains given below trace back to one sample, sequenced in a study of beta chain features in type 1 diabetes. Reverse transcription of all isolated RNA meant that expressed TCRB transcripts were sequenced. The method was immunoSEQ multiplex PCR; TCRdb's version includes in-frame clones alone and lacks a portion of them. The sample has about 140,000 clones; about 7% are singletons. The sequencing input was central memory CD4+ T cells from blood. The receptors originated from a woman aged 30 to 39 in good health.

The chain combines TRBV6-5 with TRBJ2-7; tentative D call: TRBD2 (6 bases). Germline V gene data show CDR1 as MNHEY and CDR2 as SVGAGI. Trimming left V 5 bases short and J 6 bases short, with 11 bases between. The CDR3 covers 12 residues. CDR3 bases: TGTGCCAGCAGTGAAGCGGGCTTCGAGCAGTACTTC. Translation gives CASSEAGFEQYF.

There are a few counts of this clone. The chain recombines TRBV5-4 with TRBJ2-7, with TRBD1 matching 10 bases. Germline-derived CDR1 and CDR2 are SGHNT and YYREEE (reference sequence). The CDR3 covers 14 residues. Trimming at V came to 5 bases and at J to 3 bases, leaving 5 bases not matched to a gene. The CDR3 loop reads CASSLGTGVYEQYF. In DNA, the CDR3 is TGTGCCAGCAGTCTCGGGACAGGGGTCTACGAGCAGTACTTC. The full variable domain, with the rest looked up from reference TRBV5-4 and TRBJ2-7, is ETGVTQSPTHLIKTRGQQVTLRCSSQSGHNTVSWYQQALGQGPQFIFQYYREEENGRGNFPPRFSGLQFPNYSSELNVNALELDDSALYLCASSLGTGVYEQYFGPGTRLTVT.

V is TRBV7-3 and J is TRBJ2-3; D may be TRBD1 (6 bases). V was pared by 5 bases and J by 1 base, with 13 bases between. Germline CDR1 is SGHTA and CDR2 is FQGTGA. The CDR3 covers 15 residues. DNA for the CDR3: TGTGCCAGCAGCATCCAGGGGAGAGGCACAGATACGCAGTATTTT. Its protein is CASSIQGRGTDTQYF.

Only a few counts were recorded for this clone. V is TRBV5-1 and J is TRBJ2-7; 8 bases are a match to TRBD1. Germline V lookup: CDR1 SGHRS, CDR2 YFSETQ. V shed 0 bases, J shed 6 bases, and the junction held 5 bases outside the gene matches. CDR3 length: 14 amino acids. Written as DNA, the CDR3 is TGCGCCAGCAGCTTGGTCGGACAGGGACTCGAGCAGTACTTC. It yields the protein CASSLVGQGLEQYF.

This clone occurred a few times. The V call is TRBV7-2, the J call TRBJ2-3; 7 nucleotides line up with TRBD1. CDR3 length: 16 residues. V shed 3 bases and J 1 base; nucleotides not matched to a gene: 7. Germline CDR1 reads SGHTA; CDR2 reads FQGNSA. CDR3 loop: CASSFSAGGGTDTQYF. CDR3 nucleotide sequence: TGTGCCAGCAGCTTTTCGGCAGGGGGTGGCACAGATACGCAGTATTTT.

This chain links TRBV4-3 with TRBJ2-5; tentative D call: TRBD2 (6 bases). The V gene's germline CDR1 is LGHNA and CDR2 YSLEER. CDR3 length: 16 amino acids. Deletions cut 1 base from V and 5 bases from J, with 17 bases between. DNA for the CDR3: TGCGCCAGCAGCCAAGGATCAGGGTTAGGAGGGGAGACCCAGTACTTC. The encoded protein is CASSQGSGLGGETQYF.

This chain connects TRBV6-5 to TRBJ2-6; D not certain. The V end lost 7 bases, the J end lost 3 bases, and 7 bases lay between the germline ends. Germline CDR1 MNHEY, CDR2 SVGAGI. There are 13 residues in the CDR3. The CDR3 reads CASTLSGANVLTF. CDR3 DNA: TGTGCCAGCACCCTAAGTGGGGCCAACGTCCTGACTTTC.

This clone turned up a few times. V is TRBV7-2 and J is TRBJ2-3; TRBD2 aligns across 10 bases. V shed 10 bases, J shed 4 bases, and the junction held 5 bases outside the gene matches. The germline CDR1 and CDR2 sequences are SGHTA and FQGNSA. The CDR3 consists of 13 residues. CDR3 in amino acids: CATGLAGADTQYF. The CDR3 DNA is TGTGCCACTGGGCTAGCGGGAGCAGATACGCAGTATTTT.

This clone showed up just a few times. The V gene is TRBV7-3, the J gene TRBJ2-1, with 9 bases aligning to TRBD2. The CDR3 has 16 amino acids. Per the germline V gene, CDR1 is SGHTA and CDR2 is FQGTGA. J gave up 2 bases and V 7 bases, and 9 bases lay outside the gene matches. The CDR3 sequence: CASTEGGRVAYNEQFF. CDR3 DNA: TGTGCCAGCACCGAGGGCGGGAGGGTAGCCTACAATGAGCAGTTCTTC. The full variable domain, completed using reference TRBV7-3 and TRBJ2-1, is GAGVSQTPSNKVTEKGKYVELRCDPISGHTALYWYRQSLGQGPEFLIYFQGTGAADDSGLPNDRFFAVRPEGSVSTLKIQRTERGDSAVYLCASTEGGRVAYNEQFFGPGTRLTVL.

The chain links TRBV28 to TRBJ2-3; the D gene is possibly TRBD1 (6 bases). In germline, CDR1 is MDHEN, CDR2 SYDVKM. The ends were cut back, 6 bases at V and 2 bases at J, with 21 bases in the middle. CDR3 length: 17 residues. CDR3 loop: CASRLNPDSFSTDTQYF. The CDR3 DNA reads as TGTGCCAGCAGGCTTAACCCGGACAGCTTCTCCACAGATACGCAGTATTTT.

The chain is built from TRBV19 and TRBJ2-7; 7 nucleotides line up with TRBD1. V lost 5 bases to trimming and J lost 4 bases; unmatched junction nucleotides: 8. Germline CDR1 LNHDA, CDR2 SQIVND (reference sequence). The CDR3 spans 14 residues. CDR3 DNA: TGTGCCAGTAGTTCCGCCGGGACAGTATACGAGCAGTACTTC. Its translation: CASSSAGTVYEQYF.

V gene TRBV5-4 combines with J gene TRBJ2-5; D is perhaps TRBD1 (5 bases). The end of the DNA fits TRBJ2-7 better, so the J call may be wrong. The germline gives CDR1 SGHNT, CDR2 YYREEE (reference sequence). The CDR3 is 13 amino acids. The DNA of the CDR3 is TGTGCCAGCAGCTTGGGACAGCTCTACGAGCAGTACTTC. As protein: CASSLGQLYEQYF.

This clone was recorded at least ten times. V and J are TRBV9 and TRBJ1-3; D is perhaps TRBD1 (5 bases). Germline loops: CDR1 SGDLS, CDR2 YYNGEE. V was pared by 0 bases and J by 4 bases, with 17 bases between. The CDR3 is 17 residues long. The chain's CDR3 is CASSVVPEGTVGNTIYF. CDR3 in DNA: TGTGCCAGCAGCGTAGTCCCGGAGGGGACGGTAGGAAACACCATATATTTT.

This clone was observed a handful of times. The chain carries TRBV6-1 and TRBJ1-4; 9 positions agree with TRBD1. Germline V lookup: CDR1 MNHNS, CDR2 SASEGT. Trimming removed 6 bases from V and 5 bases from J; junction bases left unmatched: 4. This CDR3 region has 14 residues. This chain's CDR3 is CASRKGQGNEKLFF. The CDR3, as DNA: TGTGCCAGCAGAAAGGGACAGGGCAATGAAAAACTGTTTTTT.

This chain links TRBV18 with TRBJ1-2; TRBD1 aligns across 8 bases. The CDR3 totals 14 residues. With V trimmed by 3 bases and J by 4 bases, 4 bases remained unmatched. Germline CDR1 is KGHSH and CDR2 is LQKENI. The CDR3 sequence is CASSPADRGYGYTF. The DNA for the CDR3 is TGTGCCAGCTCACCCGCTGACAGGGGCTATGGCTACACCTTC. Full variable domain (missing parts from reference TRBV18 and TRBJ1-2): NAGVMQNPRHLVRRRGQEARLRCSPMKGHSHVYWYRQLPEEGLKFMVYLQKENIIDESGMPKERFSAEFPKEGPSILRIQQVVRGDSAAYFCASSPADRGYGYTFGSGTRLTVV.

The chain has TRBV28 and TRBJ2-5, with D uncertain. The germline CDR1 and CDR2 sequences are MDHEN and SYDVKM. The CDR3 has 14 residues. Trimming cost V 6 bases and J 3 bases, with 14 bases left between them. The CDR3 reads CASRGVRWEETQYF. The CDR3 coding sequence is TGTGCCAGCAGGGGCGTACGGTGGGAAGAGACCCAGTACTTC.

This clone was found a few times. The CDR3 sequence is CASSLGQGGLSSYEQYF. The CDR3, as DNA: TGTGCCAGCAGCTTGGGACAGGGAGGCCTGAGCTCCTACGAGCAGTACTTC. V and J are TRBV5-6 and TRBJ2-7; D possibly corresponds to TRBD1 (7 bases). V was pared by 0 bases and J by 0 bases, with 16 bases between. This CDR3 region has 17 residues. CDR1 SGHDT and CDR2 YYEEEE come from the germline V gene. The full variable domain, in which reference TRBV5-6 and TRBJ2-7 provide the parts outside the CDR3, is DAGVTQSPTHLIKTRGQQVTLRCSPKSGHDTVSWYQQALGQGPQFIFQYYEEEERQRGNFPDRFSGHQFPNYSSELNVNALLLGDSALYLCASSLGQGGLSSYEQYFGPGTRLTVT.